What follows is one TCR beta chain and its context. Its antigen has not been determined. Per-base quality was not reported, and no clone a single base away is much larger than it. Inclusive of the bounding cysteine and phenylalanine, the CDR3 is 21 residues long. This entry keeps only the CDR3 DNA: 63 bases, framed from base 1. V loses 5 bases at its end and J loses 2 bases; junction bases beyond the gene matches: 22. Based on the germline V gene, the CDR1 and CDR2 sequences are MNHEY and SVGEGT. The immunoSEQ Assay, a bias-controlled multiplex PCR, was used to amplify TCRbeta CDR3 regions from genomic DNA. As for how the authors treated the data: The number of nucleated cells in each sample was estimated by amplification of reference gene primers within the assay. Sequence reads were collapsed and filtered to measure the absolute abundance of every unique TCRbeta CDR3 rearrangement. Productive Simpson clonality was computed per sample as the square root of Simpson's diversity index over productive rearrangements. Here the immuneACCESS table is served through TCRdb, limited to in-frame sequences with V and J called. Missing clones are a known gap in these copies; in checked studies unresolved V genes cover under half, and the rest lacks a known reason. D and trimming come from the DNA, and the V and J calls and clone size come from that table. This sample lists tens of thousands of clones; around 86% were detected once. The leading ten clones occupy around 29% of the sample.

This record comes from a study of blood T cell repertoires in COVID-19 (dated by TCRdb to between 2020 and 2021). Study-level background: Samples from collaborators originated in the United States, Italy and Spain and spanned both the acute and convalescent phases of COVID-19. The prospective study material was composed of cDNA or gDNA derived from T cells, B-cell-depleted T cells, or PBMCs. Deeply sampled blood TCRbeta repertoires from subjects exposed to, actively infected with, or recovered from COVID-19 were included in the dataset. The repertoires were released in a freely available public database meant as a resource for research on the immune response to SARS-CoV-2. The samples were drawn from two sources: the first 160 participants of the ongoing ImmuneRACE study, and 1,200 or so subjects contributed by 6 global collaborators. The sample metadata nearly always contained a de-identified subject ID, COVID-19 status, age in years and sex. Where available, HLA class I and class II types were obtained from metadata supplied by the sample provider rather than from assay-based typing.

Whole blood was collected in K2EDTA tubes by collaborating institutions according to the institutions' own protocols. For TCRbeta analysis, collaborators shipped samples as frozen whole blood, isolated PBMCs, or DNA extracted from either of those sample types. Broader findings and caveats from the paper: The quantity of clinical and demographic metadata differed by source and by participant and was supplied without curation.

The sequenced sample was peripheral blood. The source is a woman older than 75 with active or convalescent COVID-19. The chain is assembled from TRBV6-2 or TRBV6-3 and TRBJ2-1, with TRBD2 identical over 9 junction bases. The DNA sequence is given as TGTGCCAGCAGTACTCGGCGGAGCGGGGGGTCCGGGGCCCTAGCCTACAATGAGCAGTTCTTC. Protein translation: CASSTRRSGGSGALAYNEQFF.